This T cell receptor (beta chain) was profiled in a study of technical replicates of blood from several donors. Clones were read by immunoSEQ multiplex PCR, and TCRdb kept only the in-frame ones, dropping some. The table lists about 16,000 clones, approximately 89% of them singletons. The sample consisted of PBMCs. The TCR sequence derives from a human donor in good health.

This CDR3 reads CASSLRGLGETQYF. For the CDR3, the DNA is TGTGCCAGCAGCTTACGTGGGCTTGGAGAGACCCAGTACTTC. The chain couples TRBV5-4 to TRBJ2-5; D unresolved. Trimming pared 2 bases from V and 4 bases from J, leaving 12 bases between. Germline CDR1 is SGHNT and CDR2 is YYREEE (reference sequence). CDR3 length: 14 amino acids.